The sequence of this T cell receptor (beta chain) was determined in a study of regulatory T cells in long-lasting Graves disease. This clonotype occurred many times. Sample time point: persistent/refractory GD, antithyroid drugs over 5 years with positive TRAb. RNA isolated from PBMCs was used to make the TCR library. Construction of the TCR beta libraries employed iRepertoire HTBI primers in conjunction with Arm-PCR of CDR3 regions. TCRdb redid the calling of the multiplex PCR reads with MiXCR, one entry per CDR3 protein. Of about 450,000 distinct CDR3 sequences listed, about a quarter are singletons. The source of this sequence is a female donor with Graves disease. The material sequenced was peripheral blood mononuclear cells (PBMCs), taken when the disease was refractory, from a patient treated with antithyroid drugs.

CDR3 loop: CASSFIFAAGRSTGELFF. As DNA, the CDR3 is TGTGCCAGCAGTTTTATTTTTGCGGCAGGGCGTTCCACCGGGGAGCTGTTTTTT. The chain combines TRBV28 with TRBJ2-2; tentatively, D is TRBD1 (5 bases). V was cut by 3 bases and J by 4 bases, with 21 bases left in between. The CDR3 consists of 18 residues. CDR1 and CDR2 from the germline V gene are MDHEN and SYDVKM.